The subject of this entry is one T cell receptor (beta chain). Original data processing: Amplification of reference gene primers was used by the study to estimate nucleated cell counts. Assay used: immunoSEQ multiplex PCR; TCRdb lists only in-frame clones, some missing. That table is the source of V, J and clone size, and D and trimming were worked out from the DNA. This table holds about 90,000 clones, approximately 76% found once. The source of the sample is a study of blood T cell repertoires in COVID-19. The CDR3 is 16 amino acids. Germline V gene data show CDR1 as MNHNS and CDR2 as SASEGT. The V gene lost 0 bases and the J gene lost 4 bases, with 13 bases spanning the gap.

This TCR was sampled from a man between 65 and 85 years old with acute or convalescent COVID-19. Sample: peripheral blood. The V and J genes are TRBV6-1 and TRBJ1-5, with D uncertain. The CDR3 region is CASSEATIRLNQPQHF. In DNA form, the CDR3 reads TGTGCCAGCAGTGAAGCTACTATACGGTTAAATCAGCCCCAGCATTTT.